This T cell receptor beta chain stems from a study of Ad26.COV2.S vaccination and SARS-CoV-2 variants (dated by TCRdb to the early 2020s). Turning to the overall study: Donors in the vaccine arm were drawn from COV1001, a phase I-IIa trial of Ad26.COV2.S in healthy adults that was multicentre, randomized, double-blind and placebo-controlled. TCRbeta repertoire sequencing served as the tool for gauging how specific and how broad the SARS-CoV-2-reactive T cell receptors were following Ad26.COV2.S vaccination. Trial participants were randomized into five groups of five: low-dose or high-dose Ad26.COV2.S given once or twice, or placebo on both occasions. Blinding of investigators to trial group allocation was maintained during experiments and outcome assessment. Dosing of Ad26.COV2.S was intramuscular, at either 5x10^10 or 1x10^11 viral particles, delivered as one shot or as two shots spaced 56 days apart. A total of 32 samples were included in the TCR-sequenced set, comprising around 20 Ad26.COV2.S vaccine recipients, 5 placebo recipients and 8 SARS-CoV-2 convalescent individuals.

Paper-wide results and their limitations: According to the authors, total T cell responses may have been underestimated by the TCR breadth and depth analyses. The study lacked the statistical power to compare responses across vaccine doses or regimens. After vaccination, spike-specific CD8+ and CD4+ T cell responses were reported to show substantial breadth. Comparable non-spike TCR breadth was observed between vaccine and placebo recipients, consistent with only spike being contained in the vaccine. Higher spike-specific TCR breadth was observed in Ad26.COV2.S recipients than in placebo recipients (P = 0.0014).

The treatment or condition label, as the study defines it: over 15 received Ad26.COV2.S at low or high dose, single or two shots; 5 received placebo; per-sample allocation not given. For vaccine and placebo recipients, repertoires were sequenced using samples collected on day 63 after the first injection. In Cohort 1b, about two dozen adults aged 18-55 years were enrolled at a single site in Boston, USA, between 29 July and 7 August 2020. Ad26.COV2.S was a replication-incompetent adenovirus type 26 vector expressing a prefusion-stabilized SARS-CoV-2 spike protein from the original Wuhan strain. The immunoSEQ Assay was used to sequence TCRbeta CDR3 regions. After extraction, genomic DNA underwent amplification by bias-controlled multiplex PCR, followed by high-throughput sequencing. Concerning the study's data processing: Collapsing and filtering of sequences were performed to quantify the absolute abundance of each unique TCRbeta CDR3 region. Usable DNA was measured by amplifying reference genes present in all nucleated cells, and TCRbeta template counts were normalized to that usable DNA to estimate T cell fraction. Repertoire TCRs were annotated as SARS-CoV-2-specific by exact matching of V gene, CDR3 amino acid sequence and J gene to a known reactive TCR set. The reference SARS-CoV-2 TCR set came from MIRA and was filtered for enrichment in COVID-19-positive ImmuneCODE repertoires, removing public or cross-reactive TCRs. Using the MIRA antigens, annotated TCRs were further analysed by specific ORF or by position within an ORF. Depth was the summed frequency of annotated unique rearrangements, while breadth was defined as annotated unique rearrangements over total unique productive rearrangements. Group comparisons of TCR breadth used two-sided Wilcoxon rank-sum tests. Drawn from immuneACCESS, this table holds only the in-frame rearrangements with V and J called that TCRdb kept. Clones are partly lost; checked studies trace under half to an unresolved V gene and leave the rest unexplained. V and J calls plus clone size are reproduced from that table; the DNA served to infer D and trimming. The sample profile shows about 680,000 clones; more than 80% of them were found once. The top ten clonotypes cover approximately 1.5% of the sample.

Concerning this clone itself: No cognate antigen has been identified for it. Base qualities are not recorded, but no much larger clone differs from it by a single base.

CDR1 SGHRS and CDR2 YFSETQ are derived from the germline V gene. The CDR3 runs 18 residues from the cysteine to the phenylalanine. Just the 54-base CDR3 DNA is kept, in frame starting at base 1. V is trimmed back by 2 bases and J by 0 bases, and the junction contains 9 bases that no gene match accounts for. The chain employs TRBV5-1 and TRBJ2-1, with TRBD1 matching 9 junction bases. The receptor was isolated from a person aged 18-60 years who received the Ad26.COV2.S COVID-19 vaccine or a placebo. Sequenced material: peripheral blood, taken in a trial of Ad26.COV2.S vaccine versus placebo. The CDR3 amino acid sequence is: CASSFLGQGIGSYNEQFF. The DNA reads TGCGCCAGCAGCTTCCTGGGACAGGGAATCGGCTCCTACAATGAGCAGTTCTTC. Beyond the CDR3, the reference TRBV5-1 and TRBJ2-1 genes provide the residues; the full variable domain reads: KAGVTQTPRYLIKTRGQQVTLSCSPISGHRSVSWYQQTPGQGLQFLFEYFSETQRNKGNFPGRFSGRQFSNSRSEMNVSTLELGDSALYLCASSFLGQGIGSYNEQFFGPGTRLTVL.